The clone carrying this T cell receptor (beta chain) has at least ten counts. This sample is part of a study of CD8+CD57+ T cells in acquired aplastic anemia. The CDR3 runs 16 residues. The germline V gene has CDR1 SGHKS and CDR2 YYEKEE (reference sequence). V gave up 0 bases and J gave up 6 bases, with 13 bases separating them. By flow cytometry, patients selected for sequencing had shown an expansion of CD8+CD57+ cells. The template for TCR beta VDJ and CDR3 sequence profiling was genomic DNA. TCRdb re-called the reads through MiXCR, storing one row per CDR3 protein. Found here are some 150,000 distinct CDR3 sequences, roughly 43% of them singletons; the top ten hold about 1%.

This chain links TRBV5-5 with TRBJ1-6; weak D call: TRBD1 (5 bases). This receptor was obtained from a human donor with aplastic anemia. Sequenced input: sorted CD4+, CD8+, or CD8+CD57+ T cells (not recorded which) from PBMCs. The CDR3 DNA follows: TGTGCCAGCAGCTTGGCCGTTGGGGGGTTTAATTCACCCCTCCACTTT. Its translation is CASSLAVGGFNSPLHF. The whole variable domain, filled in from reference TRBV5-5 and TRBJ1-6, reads DAGVTQSPTHLIKTRGQQVTLRCSPISGHKSVSWYQQVLGQGPQFIFQYYEKEERGRGNFPDRFSARQFPNYSSELNVNALLLGDSALYLCASSLAVGGFNSPLHFGNGTRLTVT.